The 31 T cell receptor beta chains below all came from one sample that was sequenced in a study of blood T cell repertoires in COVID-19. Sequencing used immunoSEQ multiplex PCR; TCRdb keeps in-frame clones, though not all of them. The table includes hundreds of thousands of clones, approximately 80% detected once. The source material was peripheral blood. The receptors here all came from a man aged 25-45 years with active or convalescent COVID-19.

Here the CDR3 reads CASSNGRGIFMPQHF. The CDR3 DNA is TGTGCCAGCTCCAACGGGAGGGGTATTTTCATGCCCCAGCATTTT. The V and J genes are TRBV18 and TRBJ1-5, with a possible D match to TRBD1 (5 bases). Germline V gene lookup returns CDR1 KGHSH and CDR2 LQKENI. Between the trimmed V and J ends, which lost 6 bases and 9 bases, there was a span of 21 bases. There are 15 residues in the CDR3.

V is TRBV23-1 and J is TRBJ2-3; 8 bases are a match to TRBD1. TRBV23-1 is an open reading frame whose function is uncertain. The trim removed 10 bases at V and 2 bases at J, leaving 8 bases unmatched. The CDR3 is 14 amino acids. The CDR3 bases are TGCGCCACCCACGGACAGGGTCTCACAGATACGCAGTATTTT. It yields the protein CATHGQGLTDTQYF.

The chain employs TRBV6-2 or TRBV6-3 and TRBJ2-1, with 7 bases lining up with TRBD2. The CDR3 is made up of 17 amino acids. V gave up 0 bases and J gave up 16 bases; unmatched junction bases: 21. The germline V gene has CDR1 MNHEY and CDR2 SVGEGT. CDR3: CASSYSPLAESPEYLFF. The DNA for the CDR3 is TGTGCCAGCAGTTACTCCCCGCTAGCGGAAAGCCCCGAGTACCTTTTCTTC.

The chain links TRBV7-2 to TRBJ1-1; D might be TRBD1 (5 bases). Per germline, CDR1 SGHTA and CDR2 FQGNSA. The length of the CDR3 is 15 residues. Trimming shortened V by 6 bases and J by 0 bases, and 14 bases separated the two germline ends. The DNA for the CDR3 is TGTGCCAGCAGTCCAAGGGGTCCCATGAACACTGAAGCTTTCTTT. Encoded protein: CASSPRGPMNTEAFF.

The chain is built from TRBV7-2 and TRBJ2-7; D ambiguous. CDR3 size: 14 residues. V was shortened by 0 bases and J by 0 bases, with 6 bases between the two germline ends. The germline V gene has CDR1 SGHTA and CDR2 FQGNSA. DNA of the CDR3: TGTGCCAGCAGCTTAGCAATATACTCCTACGAGCAGTACTTC. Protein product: CASSLAIYSYEQYF.

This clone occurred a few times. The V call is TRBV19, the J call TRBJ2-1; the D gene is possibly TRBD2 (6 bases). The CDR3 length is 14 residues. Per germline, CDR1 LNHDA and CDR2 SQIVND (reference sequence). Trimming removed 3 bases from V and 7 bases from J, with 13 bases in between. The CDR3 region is CASSMDYGKNEQFF. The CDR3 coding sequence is TGTGCCAGTAGTATGGACTATGGAAAGAATGAGCAGTTCTTC.

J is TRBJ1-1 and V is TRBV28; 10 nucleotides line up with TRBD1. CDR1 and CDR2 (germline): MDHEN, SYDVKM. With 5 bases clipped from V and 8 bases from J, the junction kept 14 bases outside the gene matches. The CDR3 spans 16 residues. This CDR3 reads CASSPISGTGASEAFF. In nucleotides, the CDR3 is TGTGCCAGCAGTCCGATCTCCGGGACAGGGGCCTCAGAAGCTTTCTTT.

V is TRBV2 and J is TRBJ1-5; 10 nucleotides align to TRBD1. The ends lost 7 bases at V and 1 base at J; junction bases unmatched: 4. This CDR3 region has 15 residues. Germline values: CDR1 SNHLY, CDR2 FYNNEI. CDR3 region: CASTGQGISNQPQHF. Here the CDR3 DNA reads TGTGCCAGCACGGGACAGGGGATCAGCAATCAGCCCCAGCATTTT.

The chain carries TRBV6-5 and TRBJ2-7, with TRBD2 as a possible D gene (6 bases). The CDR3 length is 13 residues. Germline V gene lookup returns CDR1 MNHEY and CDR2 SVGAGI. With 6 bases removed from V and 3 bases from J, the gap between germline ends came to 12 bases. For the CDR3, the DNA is TGTGCCAGCAGCGCGGCGGGGTACTACGAGCAGTACTTC. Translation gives CASSAAGYYEQYF.

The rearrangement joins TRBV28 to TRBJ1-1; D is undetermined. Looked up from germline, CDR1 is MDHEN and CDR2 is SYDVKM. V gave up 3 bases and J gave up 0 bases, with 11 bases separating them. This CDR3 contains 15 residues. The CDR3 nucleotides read TGTGCCAGCAGTTTCCCCCGGGGTCTGAACACTGAAGCTTTCTTT. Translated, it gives CASSFPRGLNTEAFF. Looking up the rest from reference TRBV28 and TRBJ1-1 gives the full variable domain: DVKVTQSSRYLVKRTGEKVFLECVQDMDHENMFWYRQDPGLGLRLIYFSYDVKMKEKGDIPEGYSVSREKKERFSLILESASTNQTSMYLCASSFPRGLNTEAFFGQGTRLTVV.

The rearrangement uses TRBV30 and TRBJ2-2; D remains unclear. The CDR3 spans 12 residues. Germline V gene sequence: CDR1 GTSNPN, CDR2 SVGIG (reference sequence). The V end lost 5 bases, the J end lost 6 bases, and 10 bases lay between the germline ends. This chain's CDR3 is CAWGRGAGELFF. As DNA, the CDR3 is TGTGCCTGGGGGCGTGGTGCCGGGGAGCTGTTTTTT.

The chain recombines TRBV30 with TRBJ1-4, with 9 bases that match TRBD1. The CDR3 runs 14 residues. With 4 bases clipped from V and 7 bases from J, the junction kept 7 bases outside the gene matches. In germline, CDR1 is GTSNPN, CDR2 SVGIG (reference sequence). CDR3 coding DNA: TGTGCCTGGACCACAGGGGGCGCAGGTGAAAAACTGTTTTTT. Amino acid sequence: CAWTTGGAGEKLFF.

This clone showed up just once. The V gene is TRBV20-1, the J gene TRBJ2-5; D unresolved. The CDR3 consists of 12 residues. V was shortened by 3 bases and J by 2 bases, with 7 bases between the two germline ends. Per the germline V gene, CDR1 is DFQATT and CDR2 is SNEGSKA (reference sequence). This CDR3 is CSASRQQETQYF. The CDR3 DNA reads TGCAGTGCTAGTCGCCAGCAAGAGACCCAGTACTTC.

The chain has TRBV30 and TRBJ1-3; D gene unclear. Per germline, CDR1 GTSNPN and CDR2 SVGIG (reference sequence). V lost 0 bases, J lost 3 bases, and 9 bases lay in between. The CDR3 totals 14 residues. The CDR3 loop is CAWSVRGGGNTIYF. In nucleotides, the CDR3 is TGTGCCTGGAGTGTACGGGGTGGTGGAAACACCATATATTTT.

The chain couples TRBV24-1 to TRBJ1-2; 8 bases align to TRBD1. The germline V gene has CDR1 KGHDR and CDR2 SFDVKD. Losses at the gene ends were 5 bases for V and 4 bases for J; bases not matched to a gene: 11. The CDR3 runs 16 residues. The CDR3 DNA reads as TGTGCCACCAGTGCCCCTGGACAGGGAGGCGGCTATGGCTACACCTTC. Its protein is CATSAPGQGGGYGYTF.

CDR3 in amino acids: CASSPGTNEQYF. The CDR3 DNA is TGTGCCAGCTCACCGGGGACTAACGAGCAGTACTTC. The chain recombines TRBV18 with TRBJ2-7; 7 nucleotides agree with TRBD2. The germline CDR1 and CDR2 sequences are KGHSH and LQKENI. V lost 3 bases, J lost 5 bases, and 1 base stayed unmatched. This CDR3 contains 12 residues.

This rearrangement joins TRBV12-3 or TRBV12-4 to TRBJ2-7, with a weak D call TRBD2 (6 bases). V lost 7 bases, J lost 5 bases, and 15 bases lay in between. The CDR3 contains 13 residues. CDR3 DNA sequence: TGTGCCAGCACCTTTTCGTGGAGGGACGAGCAGTACTTC. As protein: CASTFSWRDEQYF.

The CDR3 here is CASSLVPGANTGELFF. DNA for the CDR3: TGTGCCAGCAGCTTAGTTCCGGGGGCGAACACCGGGGAGCTGTTTTTT. The V gene is TRBV11-2, the J gene TRBJ2-2; tentative D call: TRBD2 (6 bases). The germline gives CDR1 SGHAT, CDR2 FQNNGV. The length of the CDR3 is 16 residues. Trimming pared 1 base from V and 0 bases from J, leaving 9 bases between.

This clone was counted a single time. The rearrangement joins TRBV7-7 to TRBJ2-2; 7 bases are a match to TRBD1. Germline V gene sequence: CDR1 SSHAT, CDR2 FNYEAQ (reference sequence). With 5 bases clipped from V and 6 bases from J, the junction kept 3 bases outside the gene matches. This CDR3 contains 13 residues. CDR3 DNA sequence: TGTGCCAGCAGCCCCGACAGGGCCGGGGAGCTGTTTTTT. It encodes CASSPDRAGELFF.

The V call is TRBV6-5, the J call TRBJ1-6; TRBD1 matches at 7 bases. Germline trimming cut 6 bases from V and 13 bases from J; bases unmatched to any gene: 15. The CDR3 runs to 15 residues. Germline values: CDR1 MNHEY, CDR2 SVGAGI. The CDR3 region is CASSLSRTGRSPLHF. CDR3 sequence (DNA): TGTGCCAGCAGCTTGTCTAGGACAGGCCGATCGCCCCTCCACTTT.

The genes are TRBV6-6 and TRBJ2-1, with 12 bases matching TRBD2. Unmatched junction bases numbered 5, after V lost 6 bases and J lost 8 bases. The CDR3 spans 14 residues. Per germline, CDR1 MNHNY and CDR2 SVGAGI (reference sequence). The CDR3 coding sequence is TGTGCCAGCAGCTCTAGCGGGGGGGCTGATGAGCAGTTCTTC. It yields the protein CASSSSGGADEQFF.

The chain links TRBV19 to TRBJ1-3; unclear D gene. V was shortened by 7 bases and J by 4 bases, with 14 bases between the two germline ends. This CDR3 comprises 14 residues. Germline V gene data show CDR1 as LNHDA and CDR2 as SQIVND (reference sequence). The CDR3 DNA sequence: TGTGCCAGTACCCCCGGGAGATCCGGAAACACCATATATTTT. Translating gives CASTPGRSGNTIYF.

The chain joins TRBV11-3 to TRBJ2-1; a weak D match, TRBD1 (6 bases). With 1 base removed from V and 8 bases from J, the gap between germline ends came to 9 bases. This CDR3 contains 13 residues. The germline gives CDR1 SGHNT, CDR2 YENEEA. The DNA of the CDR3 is TGTGCCAGCAGCTTAGTCAGGGGTCATGAGCAGTTCTTC. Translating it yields CASSLVRGHEQFF.

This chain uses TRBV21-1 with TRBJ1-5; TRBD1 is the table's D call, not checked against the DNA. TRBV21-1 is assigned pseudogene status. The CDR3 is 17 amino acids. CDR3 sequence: CASNCTGLPSSNQPQHF. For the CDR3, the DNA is TGTGCCAGCAACTGTACAGGGCTCCCATCGAGCAATCAGCCCCAGCATTTT.

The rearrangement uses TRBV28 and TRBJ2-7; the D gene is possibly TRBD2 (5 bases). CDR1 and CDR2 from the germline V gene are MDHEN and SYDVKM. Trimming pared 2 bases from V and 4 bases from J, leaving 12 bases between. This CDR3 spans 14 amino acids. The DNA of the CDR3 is TGTGCCAGCAGTTTACGAGGGAGTCTTTACGAGCAGTACTTC. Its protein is CASSLRGSLYEQYF.

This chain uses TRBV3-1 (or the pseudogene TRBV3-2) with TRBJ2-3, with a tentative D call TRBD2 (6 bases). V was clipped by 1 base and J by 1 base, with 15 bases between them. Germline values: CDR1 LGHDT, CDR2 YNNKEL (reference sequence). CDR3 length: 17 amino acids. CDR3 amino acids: CASSQVFGPSGTDTQYF. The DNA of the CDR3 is TGTGCCAGCAGCCAAGTGTTCGGGCCTAGCGGCACAGATACGCAGTATTTT.

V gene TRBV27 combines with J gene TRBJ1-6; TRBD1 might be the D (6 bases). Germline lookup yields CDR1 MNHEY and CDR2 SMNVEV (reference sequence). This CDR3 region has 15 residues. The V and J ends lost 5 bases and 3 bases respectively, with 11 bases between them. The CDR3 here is CASSPPQGYNSPLHF. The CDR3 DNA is TGTGCCAGCAGTCCACCACAGGGCTATAATTCACCCCTCCACTTT.

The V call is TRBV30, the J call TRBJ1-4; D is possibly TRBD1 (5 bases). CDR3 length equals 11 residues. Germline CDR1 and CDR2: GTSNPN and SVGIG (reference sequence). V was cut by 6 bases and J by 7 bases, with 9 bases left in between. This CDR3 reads CACTGGEKLFF. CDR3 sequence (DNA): TGTGCCTGTACCGGGGGTGAAAAACTGTTTTTT.

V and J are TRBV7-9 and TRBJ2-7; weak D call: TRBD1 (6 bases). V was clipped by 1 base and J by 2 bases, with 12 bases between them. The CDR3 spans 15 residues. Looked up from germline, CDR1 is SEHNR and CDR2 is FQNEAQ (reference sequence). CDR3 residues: CASSLEGRGPYEQYF. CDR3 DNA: TGTGCCAGCAGCTTAGAGGGCAGGGGACCCTACGAGCAGTACTTC.

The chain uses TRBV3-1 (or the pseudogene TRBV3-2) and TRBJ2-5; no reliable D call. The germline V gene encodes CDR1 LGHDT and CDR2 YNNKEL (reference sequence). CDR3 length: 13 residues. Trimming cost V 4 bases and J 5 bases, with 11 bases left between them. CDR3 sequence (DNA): TGTGCCAGCAGCCGAGAGGTCAGGGAGACCCAGTACTTC. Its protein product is CASSREVRETQYF.

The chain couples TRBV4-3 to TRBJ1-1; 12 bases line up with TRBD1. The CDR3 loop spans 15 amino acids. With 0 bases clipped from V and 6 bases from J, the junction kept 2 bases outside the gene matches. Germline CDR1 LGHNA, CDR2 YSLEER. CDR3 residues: CASSQEGTGGSEAFF. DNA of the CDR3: TGCGCCAGCAGCCAAGAAGGGACAGGGGGCTCTGAAGCTTTCTTT.